This T cell receptor beta chain originates from a study of CD8 T cells in ankylosing spondylitis. Study-wide results and caveats: For ankylosing spondylitis blood, a TCR beta motif of under ten highly homologous variants appeared characteristic.

In TCRdb, the 5' RACE reads were re-called with MiXCR into one record per CDR3 protein. The data contain about 540,000 distinct CDR3 sequences, about 13% of them singletons. CDR1 and CDR2 from the germline V gene are SGHAT and FQNNGV. V lost 0 bases to trimming and J lost 11 bases, with 13 bases between them. The CDR3 runs to 13 residues. As regards this clonotype: Its antigen is currently unknown.

V is TRBV11-2 and J is TRBJ1-1; a weak D match, TRBD1 (6 bases). The sequenced sample consisted of blood, either unsorted or a sorted T cell fraction (not recorded which). The TCR was taken from a male donor with ankylosing spondylitis. The CDR3 DNA is TGTGCCAGCAGCTTAGATCGGTCAGGGGTGGCTTTCTTT. It specifies CASSLDRSGVAFF.